These 10 T cell receptor beta chains were all obtained from the same sample, sequenced in a study of blood T cells in healthy people across ages. Primers used in a second PCR of about 7 to 12 cycles were a sample-barcoded 5' primer and a J-beta primer mix. TCRdb itself ran the 5' RACE reads through MiXCR, one entry per CDR3 protein. The data show under 1,000,000 distinct CDR3 sequences, around half seen once. Input material: blood. Every receptor here comes from an elderly man in good health.

The chain is built from TRBV29-1 and TRBJ2-4; no clear D gene. The CDR3 consists of 13 residues. Germline-derived CDR1 and CDR2 are SQVTM and ANQGSEA. V was cut by 8 bases and J by 3 bases, with 14 bases left in between. The CDR3 sequence is CSIGDIGKNIQYF. CDR3 sequence (DNA): TGCAGCATTGGTGACATCGGCAAAAACATTCAGTACTTC.

The table lists this clonotype with a few counts. It may be a read error: a sequence one base away is much more abundant. The chain links TRBV9 to TRBJ2-1; D unclear. The J call is doubtful: the DNA matches TRBJ2-7 better. In germline, CDR1 is SGDLS, CDR2 YYNGEE. The CDR3 extends over 17 amino acids. CDR3 coding DNA: TGTGCCAGCAGCGTAGCCTTTCAGAGTAGCTCCTACAATGAGCAGTACTTC. This codes for CASSVAFQSSSYNEQYF.

This clonotype was detected only a few times. This chain connects TRBV20-1 to TRBJ1-6; 7 nucleotides line up with TRBD1. Unmatched junction bases numbered 6, after V lost 5 bases and J lost 5 bases. The CDR3 runs to 14 residues. Germline CDR1 reads DFQATT; CDR2 reads SNEGSKA (reference sequence). The CDR3 DNA follows: TGCAGTGCTGAGAGCGACAGGGATAATTCACCCCTCCACTTT. Encoded protein: CSAESDRDNSPLHF.

As to this clonotype: One junction end disagrees with the germline gene, perhaps due to a read error. The chain recombines TRBV6-2 or TRBV6-3 with TRBJ2-7, with no clear D. Germline V gene data show CDR1 as MNHEY and CDR2 as SVGEGT. The CDR3 is made up of 10 amino acids. The CDR3 loop is CTSMSDEQYF. The CDR3 nucleotides read TGTACCAGCATGTCGGATGAGCAGTACTTC.

The V and J genes are TRBV6-2 or TRBV6-3 and TRBJ2-1; TRBD2 agrees at 13 bases. Trimming took 7 bases from V and 7 from J; bases not matched to a gene: 7. CDR1 MNHEY and CDR2 SVGEGT come from the germline V gene. This CDR3 contains 15 residues. DNA of the CDR3: TGTGCCAGCATTGGGACTAGCGGGACTGTAAATGAGCAGTTCTTC. Translated, it gives CASIGTSGTVNEQFF.

This clonotype was observed many times. One junction end disagrees with the germline gene, perhaps due to a read error. The CDR3 nucleotides read TGCAGCATTGAGGGGGCCGAACTGAGGGGGTACAATGAGCAGTTCTTC. Amino acids: CSIEGAELRGYNEQFF. The V and J genes are TRBV29-1 and TRBJ2-1; 7 bases are shared with TRBD1. The length of the CDR3 is 16 residues. Germline lookup yields CDR1 SQVTM and CDR2 ANQGSEA.

This clonotype was detected many times. This chain uses TRBV10-2 with TRBJ2-3, with D possibly being TRBD1 (6 bases). With 3 bases removed from V and 0 bases from J, the gap between germline ends came to 16 bases. Germline V CDR1 and CDR2: WSHSY, SAAADI. This CDR3 has 17 residues. CDR3 amino acids: CASSETTGTLSTDTQYF. CDR3 coding DNA: TGCGCCAGCAGTGAAACCACCGGGACACTTAGCACAGATACGCAGTATTTT.

This clonotype was observed a few times. The gene calls are TRBV19 and TRBJ1-1, with 11 bases that match TRBD1. CDR1 and CDR2 (germline): LNHDA, SQIVND (reference sequence). V lost 7 bases to trimming and J lost 5 bases; unmatched junction nucleotides: 6. The CDR3 has 14 amino acids. The CDR3 DNA is TGTGCCAGTACCGCCGGACAGGGGGCGACTGAAGCTTTCTTT. Translation gives CASTAGQGATEAFF.

The table lists this clonotype with a count of one. It may be a read error: a sequence one base away is much more abundant. J is TRBJ2-4 and V is TRBV5-1; 11 nucleotides line up with TRBD2. The DNA end is more similar to TRBJ2-7, so the J call may be wrong. The CDR3 has 14 residues. Germline loops: CDR1 SGHRS, CDR2 YFSETQ. CDR3 amino acids: CTSRTGTSGYEQYF. CDR3 in DNA: TGCACCAGCAGGACCGGGACTAGCGGATACGAGCAGTACTTC.

The table lists this clonotype with a few counts. The J gene is TRBJ2-5, the V gene TRBV28; D might be TRBD2 (5 bases). Germline loops: CDR1 MDHEN, CDR2 SYDVKM. The length of the CDR3 is 14 residues. Trimming stripped 5 bases from V and 7 bases from J, with 17 bases between. In DNA, the CDR3 is TGTGCCAGCAGTCCCCCCCAGGTGGCGGGGACCCAGTACTTC. Amino acids: CASSPPQVAGTQYF.